This record covers a single T cell receptor beta chain. Its antigen is not identified. As to treatment: 19 received Ad26.COV2.S at low or high dose, single or two shots; 5 received placebo; per-sample allocation not given. Sampling took place 63 days after the first vaccine or placebo injection. TCRdb keeps only in-frame clones here, not all; method: immunoSEQ multiplex PCR. Among 410,000 or so clones, 92% were seen once, and the ten largest hold over 1.5%. V was pared by 0 bases and J by 5 bases, with 8 bases between. The CDR3 is made up of 13 amino acids. Germline loops: CDR1 MNHEY, CDR2 SVGAGI. This sample was taken from a study of Ad26.COV2.S vaccination and SARS-CoV-2 variants. Notes on the study in general: Analytic work on TCR breadth and depth might have understated the full extent of total T cell responses.

The chain combines TRBV6-5 with TRBJ2-7; D is ambiguous. The clonotype comes from a person between 18 and 65 years old who received the Ad26.COV2.S COVID-19 vaccine or a placebo. Sequenced material: peripheral blood, taken in a trial of Ad26.COV2.S vaccine versus placebo. The CDR3 spells CASSYSAGHEQYF. The DNA of the CDR3 is TGTGCCAGCAGTTACTCGGCAGGTCACGAGCAGTACTTC.